This T cell receptor beta chain originates from a study of PD-L1 blockade in urothelial cancer. Study-level information: Patients' prior chemotherapy regimens numbered 0 to 3. At 6 weeks and at 3 weeks (second dose) after treatment start, blood was analyzed.

Spike-ins of synthetic TCR analog templates went into each PCR. Sequenced by immunoSEQ multiplex PCR; TCRdb stores in-frame clones only, minus some. This table holds over 100,000 clones, less than 95% found once. Time point described: peripheral blood 6 weeks after treatment start. The trim removed 11 bases at V and 4 bases at J, leaving 7 bases unmatched. CDR1 and CDR2 (germline): SNHLY, FYNNEI. The CDR3 loop spans 13 amino acids. The TCR sequence derives from a man between 60 and 75 years old with urothelial cancer. This chain connects TRBV2 to TRBJ1-4; TRBD1 matches at 7 bases. Source: PBMCs, taken around atezolizumab (anti-PD-L1) treatment. The DNA for the CDR3 is TGTGCCTGCCGGGACAGAATTAATGAAAAACTGTTTTTT. The encoded protein is CACRDRINEKLFF. Supplemented by reference TRBV2 and TRBJ1-4, the full variable domain reads EPEVTQTPSHQVTQMGQEVILRCVPISNHLYFYWYRQILGQKVEFLVSFYNNEISEKSEIFDDQFSVERPDGSNFTLKIRSTKLEDSAMYFCACRDRINEKLFFGSGTQLSVL.